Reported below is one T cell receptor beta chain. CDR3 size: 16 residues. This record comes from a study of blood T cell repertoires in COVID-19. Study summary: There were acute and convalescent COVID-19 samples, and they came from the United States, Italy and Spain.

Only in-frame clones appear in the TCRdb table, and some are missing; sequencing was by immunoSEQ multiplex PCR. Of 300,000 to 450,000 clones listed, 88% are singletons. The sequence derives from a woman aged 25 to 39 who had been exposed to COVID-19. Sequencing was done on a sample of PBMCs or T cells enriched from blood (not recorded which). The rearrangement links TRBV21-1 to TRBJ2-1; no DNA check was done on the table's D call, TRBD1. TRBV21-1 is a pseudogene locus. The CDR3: CASSKTETGGNNEQFF. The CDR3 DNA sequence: TGTGCCAGCAGCAAAACAGAGACAGGGGGCAACAATGAGCAGTTCTTC.